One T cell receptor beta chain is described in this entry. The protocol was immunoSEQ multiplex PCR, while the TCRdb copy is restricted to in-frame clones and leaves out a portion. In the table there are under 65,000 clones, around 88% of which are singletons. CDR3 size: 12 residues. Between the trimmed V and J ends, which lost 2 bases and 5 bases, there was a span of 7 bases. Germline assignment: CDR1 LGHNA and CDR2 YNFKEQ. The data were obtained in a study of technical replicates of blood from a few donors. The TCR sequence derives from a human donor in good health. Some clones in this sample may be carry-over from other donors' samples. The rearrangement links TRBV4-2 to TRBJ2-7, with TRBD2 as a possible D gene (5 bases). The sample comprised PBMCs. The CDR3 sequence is CASSQKADEQYF. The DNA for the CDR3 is TGTGCCAGCAGCCAAAAAGCGGACGAGCAGTACTTC.